These 5 T cell receptor beta chains originate from one sample sequenced in a study of technical replicates of blood from a handful of donors (dated by TCRdb to between 2016 and 2019). Preparation of the library involved the immunoSEQ multiplex PCR assay. TCRdb stores this immuneACCESS table with in-frame sequences only. Part of the clones is absent; in the studies checked, under half of the shortfall reflects unresolved V genes, and no reason is known for the rest. The sample records 55,000 to 70,000 clones, 89% of which are singletons. Around 4.8% of the sample lies in the top ten. The sequenced sample consisted of PBMCs. These receptors all stem from a human donor in good health. Some clones in this sample may be carry-over from other donors' samples.

The chain is built from TRBV19 and TRBJ2-1; 9 bases map to TRBD1. The trim removed 11 bases at V and 1 base at J, leaving 15 bases unmatched. The CDR3 totals 17 residues. Germline V gene sequence: CDR1 LNHDA, CDR2 SQIVND (reference sequence). The CDR3 is CAVASGQGIGSYNEQFF. The CDR3 DNA is TGTGCCGTAGCCTCGGGACAGGGAATTGGTTCCTACAATGAGCAGTTCTTC.

The V and J genes are TRBV29-1 and TRBJ2-7; possibly TRBD1 for D (5 bases). V lost 7 bases and J 2 bases, leaving 12 bases between the germline ends. Germline CDR1 reads SQVTM; CDR2 reads ANQGSEA. The CDR3 length is 12 residues. The CDR3 nucleotides read TGCAGCGGGGGCCCCTCGGCCTACGAGCAGTACTTC. Protein product: CSGGPSAYEQYF.

V and J are TRBV6-5 and TRBJ2-2; TRBD2 matches at 7 bases. CDR1 is MNHEY, CDR2 SVGAGI, per germline. This CDR3 has 13 residues. V was clipped by 4 bases and J by 9 bases; unmatched bases: 5. This CDR3 reads CASSSNSGRELFF. The CDR3 coding sequence is TGTGCCAGCAGTTCCAATAGCGGGCGGGAGCTGTTTTTT.

V is TRBV4-2 and J is TRBJ2-3; D perhaps matches TRBD2 (6 bases). This CDR3 contains 16 residues. The ends were cut back, 1 base at V and 1 base at J, with 12 bases in the middle. Germline assignment: CDR1 LGHNA and CDR2 YNFKEQ. The CDR3 nucleotides are TGTGCCAGCAGCCAAGTCGTCGCGGGACGCACAGATACGCAGTATTTT. Protein: CASSQVVAGRTDTQYF.

This clone was counted a single time. The chain has TRBV5-8 and TRBJ1-5; D uncertain. The CDR3 has 12 residues. Deletions cut 4 bases from V and 6 bases from J, with 8 bases between. Germline lookup yields CDR1 SGHTS and CDR2 YDEGEE. DNA of the CDR3: TGTGCCAGCAGCCTCTGGAGTCAGCCCCAGCATTTT. This translates into CASSLWSQPQHF.